This TCR beta chain appears in the sequencing data of a study of blood T cell repertoires in COVID-19. The wider study: The United States, Italy and Spain supplied acute and convalescent COVID-19 samples. From T cells, B-cell-depleted T cells, or PBMCs came the material, which was cDNA or gDNA.

As originally analysed: For nucleated cells, counts were estimated from reference gene primer amplification. TCRdb's table, derived via immunoSEQ multiplex PCR, lists solely in-frame clones and lacks some. V, J and clone size are taken as reported in that table, and D and trimming were inferred from the DNA itself. This table has about 230,000 clones, roughly 83% appearing once. CDR1 MNHEY and CDR2 SVGEGT come from the germline V gene. This CDR3 contains 15 residues. The J segment lost 6 bases and the V segment lost 4 bases, leaving 10 bases of the junction unmatched. The V call is TRBV6-2 or TRBV6-3, the J call TRBJ1-2; 8 bases fit TRBD1. The sample comprised peripheral blood. This receptor was obtained from a man aged 40-49 years with acute or convalescent COVID-19. The CDR3 sequence: CASSSEPGQVNGYTF. CDR3 DNA sequence: TGTGCCAGCAGTTCGGAGCCGGGACAGGTCAATGGCTACACCTTC.